One TCR beta chain is described in this entry. Its matching antigen is unknown. The sample originates from a study of cytomegalovirus exposure and HLA in healthy donors. Findings of the study overall: By HLA locus, TCR association rates varied in a later analysis, with DRB1 showing the most and HLA-C the fewest.

The primer mix had 60 Vbeta and 13 Jbeta primers. Here immunoSEQ multiplex PCR was the method, and the copy in TCRdb shows in-frame clones only, minus some. The table has about 40,000 clones, around three fifths seen once. J lost 0 bases, V lost 8 bases, and 3 bases had no gene match. Germline assignment: CDR1 SNHLY and CDR2 FYNNEI. This CDR3 has 13 residues. Samples came from healthy bone marrow donors. The origin of this receptor is a man between 45 and 60 years old in good health and CMV-seropositive. The rearrangement links TRBV2 to TRBJ1-1; TRBD1 aligns across 7 bases. Sequencing was carried out using PBMCs. The CDR3 loop is CASAGTVNTEAFF. CDR3 nucleotide sequence: TGTGCCAGCGCCGGGACAGTGAACACTGAAGCTTTCTTT.